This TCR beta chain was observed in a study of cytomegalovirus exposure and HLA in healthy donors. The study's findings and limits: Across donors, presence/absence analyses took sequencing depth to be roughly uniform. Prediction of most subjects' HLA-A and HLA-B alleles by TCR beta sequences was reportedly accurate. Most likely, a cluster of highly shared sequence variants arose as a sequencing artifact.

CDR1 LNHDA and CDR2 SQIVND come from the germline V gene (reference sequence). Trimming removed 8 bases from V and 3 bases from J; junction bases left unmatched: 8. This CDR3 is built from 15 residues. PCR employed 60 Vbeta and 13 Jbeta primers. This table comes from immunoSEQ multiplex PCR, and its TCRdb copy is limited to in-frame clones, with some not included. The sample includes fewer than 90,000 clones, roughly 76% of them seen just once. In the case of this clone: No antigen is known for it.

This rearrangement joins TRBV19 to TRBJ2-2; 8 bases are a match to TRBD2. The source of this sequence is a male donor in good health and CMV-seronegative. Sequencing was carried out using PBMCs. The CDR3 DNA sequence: TGTGCCAGTTTTGCGGGGGGCACCTACACCGGGGAGCTGTTTTTT. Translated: CASFAGGTYTGELFF.